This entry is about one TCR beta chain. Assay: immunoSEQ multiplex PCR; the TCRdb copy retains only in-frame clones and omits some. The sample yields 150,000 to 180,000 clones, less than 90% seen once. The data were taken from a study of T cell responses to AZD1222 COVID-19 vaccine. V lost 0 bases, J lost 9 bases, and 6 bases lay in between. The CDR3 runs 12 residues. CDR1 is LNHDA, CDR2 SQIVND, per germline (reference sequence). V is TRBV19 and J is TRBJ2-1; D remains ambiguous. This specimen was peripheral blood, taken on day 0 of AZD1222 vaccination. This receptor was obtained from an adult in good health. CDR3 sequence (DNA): TGTGCCAGTAGTATAGAGGCATCTGAGCAGTTCTTC. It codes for CASSIEASEQFF. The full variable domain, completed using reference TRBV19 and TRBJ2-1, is DGGITQSPKYLFRKEGQNVTLSCEQNLNHDAMYWYRQDPGQGLRLIYYSQIVNDFQKGDIAEGYSVSREKKESFPLTVTSAQKNPTAFYLCASSIEASEQFFGPGTRLTVL.